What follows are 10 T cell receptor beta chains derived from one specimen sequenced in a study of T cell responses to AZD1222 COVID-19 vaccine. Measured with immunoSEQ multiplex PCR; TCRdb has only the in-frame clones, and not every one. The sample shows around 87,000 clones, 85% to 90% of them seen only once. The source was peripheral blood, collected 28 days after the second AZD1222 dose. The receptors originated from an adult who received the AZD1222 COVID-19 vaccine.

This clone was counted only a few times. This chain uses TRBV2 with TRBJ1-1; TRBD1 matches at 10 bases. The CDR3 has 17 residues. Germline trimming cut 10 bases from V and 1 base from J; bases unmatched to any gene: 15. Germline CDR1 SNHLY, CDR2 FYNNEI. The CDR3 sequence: CATRGTGEVRKNTEAFF. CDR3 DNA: TGTGCCACCAGAGGGACAGGGGAAGTGAGAAAGAACACTGAAGCTTTCTTT.

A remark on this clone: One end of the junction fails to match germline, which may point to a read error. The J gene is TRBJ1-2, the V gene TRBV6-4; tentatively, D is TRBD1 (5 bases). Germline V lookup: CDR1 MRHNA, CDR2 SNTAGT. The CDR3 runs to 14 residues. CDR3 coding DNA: TGTGCCAGCAGTGGCGTCCCAGGTGGGTGGGGGTATCACTTC. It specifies CASSGVPGGWGYHF.

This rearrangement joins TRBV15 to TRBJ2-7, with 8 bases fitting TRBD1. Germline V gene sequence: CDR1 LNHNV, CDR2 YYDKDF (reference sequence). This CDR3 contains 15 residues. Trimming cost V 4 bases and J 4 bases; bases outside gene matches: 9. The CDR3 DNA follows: TGTGCCACCAGCAAAACCGGACAGGGATTATACGAGCAGTACTTC. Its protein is CATSKTGQGLYEQYF. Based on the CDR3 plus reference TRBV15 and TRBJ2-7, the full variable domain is DAMVIQNPRYQVTQFGKPVTLSCSQTLNHNVMYWYQQKSSQAPKLLFHYYDKDFNNEADTPDNFQSRRPNTSFCFLDIRSPGLGDTAMYLCATSKTGQGLYEQYFGPGTRLTVT.

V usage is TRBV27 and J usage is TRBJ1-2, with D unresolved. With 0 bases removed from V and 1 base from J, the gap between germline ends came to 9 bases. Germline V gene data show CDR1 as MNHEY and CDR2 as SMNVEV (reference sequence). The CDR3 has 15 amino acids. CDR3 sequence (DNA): TGTGCCAGCAGTTTATCTGGGCAGTTTAACTATGGCTACACCTTC. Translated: CASSLSGQFNYGYTF.

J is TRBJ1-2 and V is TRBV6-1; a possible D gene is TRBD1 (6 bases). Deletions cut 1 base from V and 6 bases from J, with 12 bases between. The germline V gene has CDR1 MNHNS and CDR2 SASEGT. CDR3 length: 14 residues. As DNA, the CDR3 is TGTGCCAGCAGTGAAGGAAGGACAGACCATGGCTACACCTTC. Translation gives CASSEGRTDHGYTF.

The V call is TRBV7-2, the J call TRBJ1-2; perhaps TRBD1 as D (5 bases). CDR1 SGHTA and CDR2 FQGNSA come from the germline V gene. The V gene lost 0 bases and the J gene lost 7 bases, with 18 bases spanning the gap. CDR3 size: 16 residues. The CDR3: CASSLAQNRGVGGYTF. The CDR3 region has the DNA TGTGCCAGCAGCTTAGCGCAGAACCGGGGGGTTGGTGGCTACACCTTC.

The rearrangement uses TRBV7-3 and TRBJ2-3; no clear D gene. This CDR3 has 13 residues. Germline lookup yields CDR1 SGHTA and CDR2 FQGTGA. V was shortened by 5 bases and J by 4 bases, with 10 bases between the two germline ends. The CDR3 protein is CASSVFKADTQYF. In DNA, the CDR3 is TGTGCCAGCAGCGTTTTCAAGGCAGATACGCAGTATTTT.

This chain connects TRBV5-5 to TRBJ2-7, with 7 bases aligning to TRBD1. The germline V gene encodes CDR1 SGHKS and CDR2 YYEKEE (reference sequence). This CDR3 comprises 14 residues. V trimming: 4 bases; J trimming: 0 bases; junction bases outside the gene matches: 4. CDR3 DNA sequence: TGTGCCAGCAGCCATTGGGACAGCTCCTACGAGCAGTACTTC. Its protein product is CASSHWDSSYEQYF.

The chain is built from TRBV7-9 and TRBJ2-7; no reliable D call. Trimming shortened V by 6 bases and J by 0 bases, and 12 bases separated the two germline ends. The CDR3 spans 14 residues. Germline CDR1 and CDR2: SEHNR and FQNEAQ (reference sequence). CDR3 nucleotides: TGTGCCAGCAGTCCCTGGCAGCACTCCTACGAGCAGTACTTC. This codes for CASSPWQHSYEQYF.

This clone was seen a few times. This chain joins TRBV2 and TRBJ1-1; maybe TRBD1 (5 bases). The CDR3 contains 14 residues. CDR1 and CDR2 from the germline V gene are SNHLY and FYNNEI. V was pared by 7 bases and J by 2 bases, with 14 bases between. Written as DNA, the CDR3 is TGTGCCAGCAAGTACGAAGGGACCAACACTGAAGCTTTCTTT. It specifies CASKYEGTNTEAFF.